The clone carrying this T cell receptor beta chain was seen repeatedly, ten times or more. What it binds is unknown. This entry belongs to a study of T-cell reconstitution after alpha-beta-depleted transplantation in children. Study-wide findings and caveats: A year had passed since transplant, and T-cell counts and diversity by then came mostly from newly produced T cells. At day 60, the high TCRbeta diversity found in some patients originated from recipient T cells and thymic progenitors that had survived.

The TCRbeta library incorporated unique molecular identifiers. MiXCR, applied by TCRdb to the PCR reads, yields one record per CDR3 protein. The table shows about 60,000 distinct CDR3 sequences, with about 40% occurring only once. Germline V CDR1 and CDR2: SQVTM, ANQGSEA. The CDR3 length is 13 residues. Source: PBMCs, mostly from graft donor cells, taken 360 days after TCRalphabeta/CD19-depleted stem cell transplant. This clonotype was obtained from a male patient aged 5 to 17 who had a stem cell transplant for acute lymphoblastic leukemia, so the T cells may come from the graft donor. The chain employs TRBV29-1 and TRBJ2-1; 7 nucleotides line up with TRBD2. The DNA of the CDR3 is TGCAGTGGGAGGGCTAGCGAACACAATGAGCAGTTCTTC. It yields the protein CSGRASEHNEQFF.